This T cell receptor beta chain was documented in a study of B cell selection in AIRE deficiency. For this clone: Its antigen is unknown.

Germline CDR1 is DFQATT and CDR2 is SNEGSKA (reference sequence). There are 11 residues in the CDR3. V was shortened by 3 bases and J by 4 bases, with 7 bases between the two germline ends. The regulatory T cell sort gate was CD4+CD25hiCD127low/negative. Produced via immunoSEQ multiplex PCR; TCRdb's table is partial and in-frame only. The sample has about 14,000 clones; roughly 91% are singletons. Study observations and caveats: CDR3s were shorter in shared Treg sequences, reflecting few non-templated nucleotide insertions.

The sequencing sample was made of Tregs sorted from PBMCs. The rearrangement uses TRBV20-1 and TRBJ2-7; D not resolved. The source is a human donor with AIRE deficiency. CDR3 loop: CSARGNYEQYF. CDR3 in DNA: TGCAGTGCTAGGGGCAATTACGAGCAGTACTTC.